Presented here are 23 T cell receptor beta chains from one specimen sequenced in a study of cytomegalovirus exposure and HLA in healthy donors. Produced via immunoSEQ multiplex PCR; TCRdb's table is partial and in-frame only. The sample records roughly 300,000 clones, roughly 87% being singletons. Sequenced input: PBMCs. These receptors came from a woman in her 30s in good health and CMV-seropositive.

The chain links TRBV19 to TRBJ2-1; 8 bases agree with TRBD2. Looked up from germline, CDR1 is LNHDA and CDR2 is SQIVND (reference sequence). The V gene end was trimmed by 1 base and the J gene end by 2 bases; junction bases not matched to a gene: 7. The CDR3 runs 17 residues. The CDR3 protein is CASSIVGPGGAYNEQFF. DNA of the CDR3: TGTGCCAGTAGTATAGTCGGGCCGGGAGGGGCCTACAATGAGCAGTTCTTC.

V usage is TRBV5-1 and J usage is TRBJ2-7; 9 nucleotides match TRBD1. CDR3 size: 14 residues. Losses at the gene ends were 0 bases for V and 4 bases for J; bases not matched to a gene: 2. Looked up from germline, CDR1 is SGHRS and CDR2 is YFSETQ. The CDR3 region has the DNA TGCGCCAGCAGCTTGGGGACAGGGGCTTACGAGCAGTACTTC. Protein sequence: CASSLGTGAYEQYF.

The chain links TRBV7-9 to TRBJ2-1, with TRBD2 as a possible D gene (5 bases). CDR1 and CDR2 (germline): SEHNR, FQNEAQ (reference sequence). The CDR3 has 14 amino acids. V was shortened by 3 bases and J by 6 bases, with 12 bases between the two germline ends. This CDR3 reads CASSFEGRVNEQFF. CDR3 nucleotides: TGTGCCAGCAGCTTTGAGGGAAGGGTCAATGAGCAGTTCTTC.

This chain links TRBV30 with TRBJ2-1; a weak D match, TRBD2 (7 bases). Trimming removed 0 bases at V and 7 bases at J, with 19 bases between. The CDR3 extends over 16 amino acids. Germline CDR1 GTSNPN, CDR2 SVGIG (reference sequence). CDR3: CAWSVRRGGATNEQFF. CDR3 DNA: TGTGCCTGGAGTGTACGGCGAGGGGGGGCGACGAATGAGCAGTTCTTC.

CDR3 coding DNA: TGTGCCTGGACAGGGGGAACTGGGGCCAACGTCCTGACTTTC. Translating it yields CAWTGGTGANVLTF. The J gene is TRBJ2-6, the V gene TRBV30; 7 bases agree with TRBD1. CDR1 and CDR2 from the germline V gene are GTSNPN and SVGIG (reference sequence). Trimming took 4 bases from V and 2 from J; bases not matched to a gene: 2. The CDR3 covers 14 residues.

Turning to this clone: Different DNA sequences within this sample yield the same CDR3. The chain carries TRBV7-3 and TRBJ2-3; D uncertain. There are 14 residues in the CDR3. Trimming took 2 bases from V and 2 from J, leaving 8 bases between them. Germline CDR1 reads SGHTA; CDR2 reads FQGTGA. The CDR3 here is CASSLLGSTDTQYF. The DNA for the CDR3 is TGTGCCAGCAGCTTATTGGGGTCCACAGATACGCAGTATTTT.

The chain joins TRBV7-9 to TRBJ1-4; no clear D. Germline CDR1 SEHNR, CDR2 FQNEAQ (reference sequence). The V gene lost 6 bases and the J gene lost 4 bases, with 9 bases spanning the gap. This CDR3 is built from 13 residues. The CDR3 DNA sequence: TGTGCCAGCAGAGGCCGGAATAATGAAAAACTGTTTTTT. Amino acid sequence: CASRGRNNEKLFF.

The chain has TRBV9 and TRBJ2-2; 9 bases map to TRBD1. CDR1 is SGDLS, CDR2 YYNGEE, per germline. CDR3 length: 16 amino acids. V lost 2 bases, J lost 1 base, and 3 bases stayed unmatched. The CDR3 sequence is CASSVGTGWNTGELFF. CDR3 bases: TGTGCCAGCAGCGTCGGGACAGGGTGGAACACCGGGGAGCTGTTTTTT.

This clone was seen once. J is TRBJ1-6 and V is TRBV19, with 8 positions matching TRBD1. The CDR3 loop spans 17 amino acids. The V segment lost 3 bases and the J segment 7 bases; nucleotides outside the gene matches: 11. Looked up from germline, CDR1 is LNHDA and CDR2 is SQIVND (reference sequence). The CDR3 bases are TGTGCCAGTAGTATCTATCTTGCAGGGGGCGCGAATTCACCCCTCCACTTT. It specifies CASSIYLAGGANSPLHF. The variable domain in full, with the rest retrieved from reference TRBV19 and TRBJ1-6, is DGGITQSPKYLFRKEGQNVTLSCEQNLNHDAMYWYRQDPGQGLRLIYYSQIVNDFQKGDIAEGYSVSREKKESFPLTVTSAQKNPTAFYLCASSIYLAGGANSPLHFGNGTRLTVT.

V gene TRBV2 combines with J gene TRBJ1-1, with a weak D call TRBD1 (6 bases). The ends were cut back, 10 bases at V and 1 base at J, with 13 bases in the middle. Per the germline V gene, CDR1 is SNHLY and CDR2 is FYNNEI. The CDR3 spans 13 residues. CDR3 residues: CATTQGTNTEAFF. The CDR3 DNA reads TGTGCCACGACACAGGGTACGAACACTGAAGCTTTCTTT.

The chain joins TRBV27 to TRBJ2-5; D remains unclear. CDR3 length equals 13 residues. The V gene lost 3 bases and the J gene lost 5 bases, with 10 bases spanning the gap. Looked up from germline, CDR1 is MNHEY and CDR2 is SMNVEV (reference sequence). DNA for the CDR3: TGTGCCAGCAGTTTGGACCTAGGGGAGACCCAGTACTTC. This translates into CASSLDLGETQYF.

This rearrangement joins TRBV7-8 to TRBJ1-1, with a weak D call TRBD1 (6 bases). Germline CDR1 is SGHVS and CDR2 is FQNEAQ. This CDR3 contains 14 residues. V lost 3 bases, J lost 4 bases, and 12 bases lay in between. For the CDR3, the DNA is TGTGCCAGCAGCTTGAGTGGGGGCCGCACTGAAGCTTTCTTT. Its translation: CASSLSGGRTEAFF.

This chain links TRBV5-6 with TRBJ1-5, with D possibly TRBD1 on 6 matching bases. This CDR3 has 14 amino acids. Trimming pared 4 bases from V and 2 bases from J, leaving 10 bases between. Per the germline V gene, CDR1 is SGHDT and CDR2 is YYEEEE. CDR3 in DNA: TGTGCCAGCAGCGTCCGGGGGCGCAATCAGCCCCAGCATTTT. Its protein product is CASSVRGRNQPQHF.

The V call is TRBV2, the J call TRBJ1-4, with 11 nucleotides matching TRBD1. The CDR3 loop spans 15 amino acids. Germline assignment: CDR1 SNHLY and CDR2 FYNNEI. V shed 3 bases and J 7 bases; nucleotides not matched to a gene: 4. The DNA of the CDR3 is TGTGCCAGCAGTGATTGGACAGGGGGCTTTGAAAAACTGTTTTTT. This gives the protein CASSDWTGGFEKLFF.

The chain links TRBV19 to TRBJ2-7; TRBD1 is a possible D gene (5 bases). Germline-derived CDR1 and CDR2 are LNHDA and SQIVND (reference sequence). The V end lost 5 bases, the J end lost 5 bases, and 13 bases lay between the germline ends. The CDR3 consists of 13 residues. The CDR3 protein is CASSFQGTHEQYF. For the CDR3, the DNA is TGTGCCAGTAGTTTCCAGGGTACCCACGAGCAGTACTTC.

V is TRBV30 and J is TRBJ1-2; D remains ambiguous. Per germline, CDR1 GTSNPN and CDR2 SVGIG (reference sequence). The CDR3 spans 10 residues. CDR3 protein: CALESYGYTF. The CDR3 DNA reads TGTGCTCTGGAATCTTATGGCTACACCTTC.

The chain is built from TRBV5-6 and TRBJ2-7; 9 bases map to TRBD2. J lost 1 base, V lost 2 bases, and 1 base had no gene match. The CDR3 is made up of 14 amino acids. Germline V gene sequence: CDR1 SGHDT, CDR2 YYEEEE. The CDR3 sequence is CASSFAGGSYEQYF. Here the CDR3 DNA reads TGTGCCAGCAGCTTTGCGGGGGGGTCCTACGAGCAGTACTTC.

The chain joins TRBV4-3 to TRBJ1-4; 7 positions match TRBD1. V trimming: 0 bases; J trimming: 1 base; junction bases outside the gene matches: 2. The germline gives CDR1 LGHNA, CDR2 YSLEER. The CDR3 has 16 amino acids. The CDR3 region is CASSQDRGLTNEKLFF. As DNA, the CDR3 is TGCGCCAGCAGCCAAGATAGGGGGCTAACTAATGAAAAACTGTTTTTT.

This chain joins TRBV7-8 and TRBJ2-5; D is possibly TRBD1 (5 bases). The CDR3 length is 14 residues. V gave up 3 bases and J gave up 4 bases, with 12 bases separating them. CDR1 SGHVS and CDR2 FQNEAQ come from the germline V gene. The CDR3: CASSLDTPRETQYF. CDR3 coding DNA: TGTGCCAGCAGCTTGGACACCCCACGAGAGACCCAGTACTTC. The whole variable domain, filled in from reference TRBV7-8 and TRBJ2-5, reads GAGVSQSPRYKVAKRGQDVALRCDPISGHVSLFWYQQALGQGPEFLTYFQNEAQLDKSGLPSDRFFAERPEGSVSTLKIQRTQQEDSAVYLCASSLDTPRETQYFGPGTRLLVL.

This clone appeared a few times. V gene TRBV6-1 combines with J gene TRBJ1-5; maybe TRBD1 (5 bases). This CDR3 spans 12 amino acids. Trimming left V 4 bases short and J 9 bases short, with 10 bases between. Per germline, CDR1 MNHNS and CDR2 SASEGT. CDR3 DNA: TGTGCCAGCAGTGGACAGCTTGGGCCCCAGCATTTT. This codes for CASSGQLGPQHF.

The rearrangement joins TRBV19 to TRBJ2-1, with D unresolved. CDR1 and CDR2 from the germline V gene are LNHDA and SQIVND (reference sequence). V lost 3 bases, J lost 0 bases, and 9 bases lay in between. The CDR3 has 15 residues. The CDR3 nucleotides are TGTGCCAGTAGTATCCTGCCAGGCTCCTACAATGAGCAGTTCTTC. This encodes CASSILPGSYNEQFF. Filled out from reference TRBV19 and TRBJ2-1, the complete variable domain reads DGGITQSPKYLFRKEGQNVTLSCEQNLNHDAMYWYRQDPGQGLRLIYYSQIVNDFQKGDIAEGYSVSREKKESFPLTVTSAQKNPTAFYLCASSILPGSYNEQFFGPGTRLTVL.

The J gene is TRBJ2-7, the V gene TRBV7-2; D is unresolved. The germline V gene has CDR1 SGHTA and CDR2 FQGNSA. The ends were cut back, 1 base at V and 2 bases at J, with 12 bases in the middle. The CDR3 is 15 amino acids. Here the CDR3 reads CASSLEATLAYEQYF. Written as DNA, the CDR3 is TGTGCCAGCAGCTTAGAAGCGACTCTAGCCTACGAGCAGTACTTC.

The CDR3 protein is CASSAHPGTISPLHF. CDR3 sequence (DNA): TGTGCCAGCAGTGCCCACCCCGGGACAATTTCACCCCTCCACTTT. The V and J genes are TRBV6-1 and TRBJ1-6; maybe TRBD1 (6 bases). Looked up from germline, CDR1 is MNHNS and CDR2 is SASEGT. This CDR3 region has 15 residues. Trimming pared 4 bases from V and 9 bases from J, leaving 16 bases between.